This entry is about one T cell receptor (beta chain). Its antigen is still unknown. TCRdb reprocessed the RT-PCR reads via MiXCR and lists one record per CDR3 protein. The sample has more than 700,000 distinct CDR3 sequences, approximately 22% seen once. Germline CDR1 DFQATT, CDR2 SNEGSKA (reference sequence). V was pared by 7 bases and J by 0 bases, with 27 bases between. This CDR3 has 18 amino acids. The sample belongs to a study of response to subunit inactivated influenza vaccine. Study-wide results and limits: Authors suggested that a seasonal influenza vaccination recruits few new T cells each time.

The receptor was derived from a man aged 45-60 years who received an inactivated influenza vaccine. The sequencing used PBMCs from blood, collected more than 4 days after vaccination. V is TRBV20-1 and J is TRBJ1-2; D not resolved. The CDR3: CSVRAPGVLSLTNYGYTF. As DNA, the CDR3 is TGCAGTGTTCGGGCCCCAGGCGTGCTCTCCCTAACTAACTATGGCTACACCTTC.